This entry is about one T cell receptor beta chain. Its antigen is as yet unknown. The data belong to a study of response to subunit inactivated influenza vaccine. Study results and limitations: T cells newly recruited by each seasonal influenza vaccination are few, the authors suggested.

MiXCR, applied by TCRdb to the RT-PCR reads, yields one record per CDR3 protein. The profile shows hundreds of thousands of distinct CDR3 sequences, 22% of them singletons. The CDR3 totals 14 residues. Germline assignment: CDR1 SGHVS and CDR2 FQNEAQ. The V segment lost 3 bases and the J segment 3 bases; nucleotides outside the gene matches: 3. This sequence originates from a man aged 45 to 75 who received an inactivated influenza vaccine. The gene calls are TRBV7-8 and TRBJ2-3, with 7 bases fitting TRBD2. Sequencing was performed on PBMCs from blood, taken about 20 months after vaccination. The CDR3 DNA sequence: TGTGCCAGCAGCTTGCTAGCGGAAACAGATACGCAGTATTTT. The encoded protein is CASSLLAETDTQYF.